Below, 15 T cell receptor beta chains from the same sample are listed, as sequenced in a study of OX40 agonist ivuxolimab in advanced cancers. TCRdb keeps only in-frame clones here, not all; method: immunoSEQ multiplex PCR. This sample has 100,000 to 150,000 clones; about 92% occur once, and the top ten carry roughly 1%. This sample comprised CD4+ or CD8+ T cells sorted from blood, obtained in a trial of the OX40 agonist ivuxolimab. These receptors were obtained from an adult with an advanced solid tumor such as melanoma, head and neck, liver or kidney cancer.

This clone was observed once. The chain couples TRBV11-2 to TRBJ2-3; D remains ambiguous. The CDR3 is 15 amino acids. Germline values: CDR1 SGHAT, CDR2 FQNNGV. V was shortened by 5 bases and J by 0 bases, with 12 bases between the two germline ends. CDR3 sequence: CASSRIGGSTDTQYF. In DNA, the CDR3 is TGTGCCAGCAGCCGAATCGGCGGTAGCACAGATACGCAGTATTTT.

This sequence joins TRBV5-5 and TRBJ1-5; 7 nucleotides line up with TRBD1. The V segment lost 0 bases and the J segment 7 bases; nucleotides outside the gene matches: 4. The CDR3 contains 14 residues. From germline, CDR1 is SGHKS and CDR2 YYEKEE (reference sequence). In DNA form, the CDR3 reads TGTGCCAGCAGCTTGGGTTCAGGGGGGCAGCCCCAGCATTTT. Translation gives CASSLGSGGQPQHF.

J is TRBJ1-4 and V is TRBV28; perhaps TRBD1 as D (5 bases). The CDR3 extends over 15 amino acids. The ends were cut back, 3 bases at V and 5 bases at J, with 13 bases in the middle. Per germline, CDR1 MDHEN and CDR2 SYDVKM. The CDR3 loop reads CASSFPQGANEKLFF. The CDR3 coding sequence is TGTGCCAGCAGTTTCCCCCAGGGAGCGAATGAAAAACTGTTTTTT. The whole variable domain, remainder taken from reference TRBV28 and TRBJ1-4, is DVKVTQSSRYLVKRTGEKVFLECVQDMDHENMFWYRQDPGLGLRLIYFSYDVKMKEKGDIPEGYSVSREKKERFSLILESASTNQTSMYLCASSFPQGANEKLFFGSGTQLSVL.

V is TRBV6-4 and J is TRBJ2-2; D possibly corresponds to TRBD2 (5 bases). The CDR3 extends over 13 amino acids. CDR1 is MRHNA, CDR2 SNTAGT, per germline. Trimming took off 6 bases at V and 6 bases at J, with 11 bases between the two ends. CDR3 sequence: CASSFTSAGELFF. The CDR3 nucleotides read TGTGCCAGCAGCTTCACTAGTGCCGGGGAGCTGTTTTTT.

The chain carries TRBV28 and TRBJ1-1, with TRBD1 as a possible D gene (6 bases). The CDR3 covers 14 residues. The V end lost 6 bases, the J end lost 4 bases, and 15 bases lay between the germline ends. Germline lookup yields CDR1 MDHEN and CDR2 SYDVKM. For the CDR3, the DNA is TGTGCCAGCAGATCGACAGGCTACGCCACTGAAGCTTTCTTT. Translating gives CASRSTGYATEAFF.

V and J are TRBV10-3 and TRBJ1-6; 8 bases map to TRBD1. This CDR3 contains 12 residues. V lost 6 bases to trimming and J lost 8 bases; unmatched junction nucleotides: 0. From germline, CDR1 is ENHRY and CDR2 SYGVKD. CDR3 sequence: CAIRQGDSPLHF. The CDR3 DNA sequence: TGTGCCATCAGACAGGGGGATTCACCCCTCCACTTT.

The chain employs TRBV10-2 and TRBJ2-1, with TRBD2 matching over 9 bases. CDR1 WSHSY and CDR2 SAAADI come from the germline V gene. V gave up 2 bases and J gave up 0 bases; unmatched junction bases: 14. The CDR3 has 20 amino acids. The CDR3: CASSEESGRYYAVSYNEQFF. The CDR3 DNA reads TGCGCCAGCAGTGAGGAAAGCGGGAGGTACTACGCCGTCTCCTACAATGAGCAGTTCTTC.

The chain is built from TRBV5-4 and TRBJ2-6; weak D call: TRBD1 (6 bases). The CDR3 runs 16 residues. Trimming left V 6 bases short and J 0 bases short, with 13 bases between. The germline V gene encodes CDR1 SGHNT and CDR2 YYREEE (reference sequence). CDR3 DNA sequence: TGTGCCAGCAACCTCCAACAGGGCTCTGGGGCCAACGTCCTGACTTTC. It is translated as CASNLQQGSGANVLTF.

The chain links TRBV5-1 to TRBJ2-5, with TRBD2 matching 12 bases. Germline loops: CDR1 SGHRS, CDR2 YFSETQ. After removal of 1 base from V and 5 bases from J, the junction contained 9 bases not matched to a gene. The CDR3 runs 17 residues. The CDR3 bases are TGCGCCAGCAGCTTGCAGGCTAGCGGGGGGGCAGGGGAGACCCAGTACTTC. Its translation: CASSLQASGGAGETQYF. Variable domain in full (rest from reference TRBV5-1 and TRBJ2-5): KAGVTQTPRYLIKTRGQQVTLSCSPISGHRSVSWYQQTPGQGLQFLFEYFSETQRNKGNFPGRFSGRQFSNSRSEMNVSTLELGDSALYLCASSLQASGGAGETQYFGPGTRLLVL.

As for this clone: One end of the junction does not line up with germline, which may come from a read error. The chain employs TRBV18 and TRBJ2-5, with a tentative D call TRBD1 (6 bases). In germline, CDR1 is KGHSH, CDR2 LQKENI. The CDR3 loop spans 13 amino acids. CDR3 sequence (DNA): TGTGCCAGCTCTCCACAGGGCGGAGAGACCCAGTACTTC. Translated, it gives CASSPQGGETQYF.

The chain is built from TRBV19 and TRBJ2-7; TRBD1 is a possible D gene (5 bases). The ends were cut back, 5 bases at V and 0 bases at J, with 11 bases in the middle. This CDR3 has 14 residues. Germline values: CDR1 LNHDA, CDR2 SQIVND (reference sequence). The CDR3 spells CASSGAGNSYEQYF. As DNA, the CDR3 is TGTGCCAGTAGTGGGGCAGGGAACTCCTACGAGCAGTACTTC.

This clone has just one count. In DNA form, the CDR3 reads TGTGCCAGCAGCTTAGCCGGGGGGACTAGCACAGATACGCAGTATTTT. It translates to CASSLAGGTSTDTQYF. The chain couples TRBV7-6 to TRBJ2-3; 7 bases line up with TRBD2. From germline, CDR1 is SGHVS and CDR2 FNYEAQ. V gave up 0 bases and J gave up 0 bases; unmatched junction bases: 3. There are 16 residues in the CDR3.

This sequence joins TRBV9 and TRBJ2-2; D unclear. The V gene's germline CDR1 is SGDLS and CDR2 YYNGEE. Trimming left V 2 bases short and J 6 bases short, with 2 bases between. The CDR3 has 11 amino acids. In nucleotides, the CDR3 is TGTGCCAGCAGCGTTCCCGGGGAGCTGTTTTTT. Amino acid sequence: CASSVPGELFF.

The chain couples TRBV5-1 to TRBJ2-3, with 8 bases lining up with TRBD2. Germline CDR1 and CDR2: SGHRS and YFSETQ. CDR3 size: 17 residues. V trimming: 2 bases; J trimming: 0 bases; junction bases outside the gene matches: 8. DNA for the CDR3: TGCGCCAGCAGCTTCGAGGGCAGCGGGGGTAGCACAGATACGCAGTATTTT. Protein: CASSFEGSGGSTDTQYF.

CDR3 amino acids: CASSAAGTPYEQYF. CDR3 nucleotides: TGTGCCAGCAGTGCCGCCGGGACACCTTACGAGCAGTACTTC. This chain joins TRBV27 and TRBJ2-7, with a weak D call TRBD1 (6 bases). The CDR3 contains 14 residues. Trimming removed 5 bases from V and 4 bases from J, with 15 bases in between. The germline V gene has CDR1 MNHEY and CDR2 SMNVEV (reference sequence).